This T cell receptor beta chain was sequenced for a study of T-cell reconstitution after alpha-beta-depleted transplantation in children. Using unique molecular identifiers, the investigators prepared the TCRbeta library. One entry per CDR3 protein, called by TCRdb with MiXCR from the PCR reads. Here the sample spans about 980,000 distinct CDR3 sequences, about 26% being singletons. General study results and limits: Reportedly, alpha-beta T cells present about two months post-transplant originated from several hundred expanded clones of graft origin.

The CDR3 is 16 residues long. Germline values: CDR1 KGHSH, CDR2 LQKENI. V was cut by 0 bases and J by 7 bases, with 19 bases left in between. Notes on this clonotype: Its antigen is as yet unknown.

J is TRBJ2-7 and V is TRBV18; maybe TRBD1 (6 bases). This TCR was sampled from a boy less than two years old who had a stem cell transplant for SCID, so the T cells may come from the graft donor. The sequences come from PBMCs, mostly from graft donor cells, collected 360 days after TCRalphabeta/CD19-depleted stem cell transplant. The DNA for the CDR3 is TGTGCCAGCTCACCACCAGGGACACGTCCGTCGGGTGAGCAGTACTTC. Residues: CASSPPGTRPSGEQYF.